The next 30 T cell receptor beta chains were all read from a single sample in a study of beta chain features in type 1 diabetes. As every portion of the isolated RNA was reverse transcribed, the sequencing read expressed TCRB transcripts. Assay used: immunoSEQ multiplex PCR; TCRdb lists only in-frame clones, some missing. The table records 350,000 to 400,000 clones, about 16% of them present only once. Specimen: naive CD4+ T cells from blood. These receptor sequences come from a woman younger than 30 in good health.

In this sample, this clone turned up a few times. J is TRBJ1-2 and V is TRBV27, with TRBD1 as a possible D gene (6 bases). Germline lookup yields CDR1 MNHEY and CDR2 SMNVEV (reference sequence). The V and J ends lost 6 bases and 8 bases respectively, with 19 bases between them. This CDR3 is built from 14 residues. CDR3 DNA: TGTGCCAGCAGAGGATCAGCAGGGGCAGGGGGCTACACCTTC. Its translation: CASRGSAGAGGYTF.

This clone was detected a few times. The chain uses TRBV15 and TRBJ1-2, with D unresolved. The germline gives CDR1 LNHNV, CDR2 YYDKDF (reference sequence). V lost 0 bases, J lost 0 bases, and 8 bases lay in between. The CDR3 is 15 amino acids. The CDR3 region is CATSRETAANYGYTF. The CDR3 coding sequence is TGTGCCACCAGCAGAGAAACGGCGGCTAACTATGGCTACACCTTC.

The rearrangement links TRBV2 to TRBJ1-5; the match to TRBD1 covers 9 bases. Unmatched junction bases numbered 14, after V lost 11 bases and J lost 0 bases. CDR3 length equals 17 residues. CDR1 is SNHLY and CDR2 is FYNNEI in the germline V gene. CDR3 amino acids: CAVRDRATLYSNQPQHF. Written as DNA, the CDR3 is TGTGCCGTCCGGGACAGGGCTACGCTTTATAGCAATCAGCCCCAGCATTTT.

CDR3 loop: CASSRTRDSRGYTF. CDR3 DNA: TGCGCCAGCAGCCGTACCCGGGACTCTCGCGGCTACACCTTC. The chain carries TRBV4-1 and TRBJ1-2; a weak D match, TRBD1 (5 bases). V was pared by 4 bases and J by 8 bases, with 17 bases between. The CDR3 consists of 14 residues. CDR1 MGHRA and CDR2 YSYEKL come from the germline V gene.

A single count supports this clone. The chain uses TRBV13 and TRBJ2-1; 11 positions match TRBD2. CDR1 PRHDT and CDR2 FYEKMQ come from the germline V gene (reference sequence). This CDR3 region has 16 residues. The J segment lost 2 bases and the V segment lost 5 bases, leaving 5 bases of the junction unmatched. CDR3 region: CASSPRLAGTYNEQFF. The CDR3 DNA reads as TGTGCCAGCAGCCCACGACTAGCGGGGACCTACAATGAGCAGTTCTTC.

This chain connects TRBV7-8 to TRBJ2-5; a weak D match, TRBD2 (6 bases). Germline V gene data show CDR1 as SGHVS and CDR2 as FQNEAQ. The V end was cut by 3 bases, the J end by 2 bases, with 10 bases between. The CDR3 covers 14 residues. CDR3 protein: CASSLGLSQETQYF. The CDR3 DNA sequence: TGTGCCAGCAGCTTGGGACTCTCTCAAGAGACCCAGTACTTC.

Only a few counts were recorded for this clone. V gene TRBV4-2 combines with J gene TRBJ1-2; TRBD1 matches 8 bases. The CDR3 has 15 amino acids. CDR1 is LGHNA and CDR2 is YNFKEQ in the germline V gene. V dropped 1 base and J dropped 3; count of bases not matched to a gene: 4. CDR3 sequence: CASSQGGTGYYGYTF. Here the CDR3 DNA reads TGTGCCAGCAGCCAAGGTGGGACAGGTTACTATGGCTACACCTTC.

This clone was picked up a small number of times. The chain is built from TRBV9 and TRBJ1-1; possibly TRBD1 for D (6 bases). V gave up 0 bases and J gave up 5 bases, with 14 bases separating them. Germline-derived CDR1 and CDR2 are SGDLS and YYNGEE. This CDR3 is 15 amino acids long. This chain's CDR3 is CASSVALDSVTEAFF. The CDR3 nucleotides read TGTGCCAGCAGCGTAGCTTTGGACAGTGTGACTGAAGCTTTCTTT.

The V call is TRBV6-5, the J call TRBJ1-3; unclear D gene. The CDR3 length is 15 residues. Germline CDR1 reads MNHEY; CDR2 reads SVGAGI. V was shortened by 2 bases and J by 3 bases, with 11 bases between the two germline ends. The CDR3 spells CASSYGPGNGNTIYF. The CDR3 DNA sequence: TGTGCCAGCAGTTACGGTCCGGGGAATGGAAACACCATATATTTT.

As to this clone: Other DNA sequences in this specimen translate into the identical CDR3. The CDR3 here is CATSKDRVSYEQYF. The DNA of the CDR3 is TGTGCCACCAGCAAGGACAGGGTATCCTACGAGCAGTACTTC. This sequence joins TRBV15 and TRBJ2-7; TRBD1 matches 8 bases. CDR1 is LNHNV and CDR2 is YYDKDF in the germline V gene (reference sequence). The V gene end was trimmed by 4 bases and the J gene end by 1 base; junction bases not matched to a gene: 3. This CDR3 has 14 residues.

This clone was detected only a few times. The chain joins TRBV28 to TRBJ2-7; D gene ambiguous. CDR3 length equals 12 residues. The V gene's germline CDR1 is MDHEN and CDR2 SYDVKM. Between the trimmed V and J ends, which lost 7 bases and 0 bases, there was a span of 7 bases. For the CDR3, the DNA is TGTGCCAGCACATTTTCCTCCTACGAGCAGTACTTC. It yields the protein CASTFSSYEQYF.

The rearrangement joins TRBV9 to TRBJ2-1; TRBD2 aligns across 12 bases. CDR1 is SGDLS, CDR2 YYNGEE, per germline. The CDR3 has 16 residues. J gave up 6 bases and V 2 bases, and 6 bases lay outside the gene matches. CDR3 amino acids: CASSVRLAGVSNEQFF. The CDR3 region has the DNA TGTGCCAGCAGCGTCAGACTAGCGGGGGTCTCCAATGAGCAGTTCTTC.

About this clone itself: It is unclear where the CDR3 begins or ends on the DNA, so no DNA is shown, and the CDR3 is as TCRdb lists it. The V gene is TRBV7-9, the J gene TRBJ1-2; TRBD1, the table's D call, was not compared with the DNA. The germline V gene has CDR1 SEHNR and CDR2 FQNEAQ (reference sequence). The CDR3 is 18 residues long, ends included. CDR3 in amino acids: CASSLPGTGGIPLHGYTF.

There are a few counts of this clone. This rearrangement joins TRBV18 to TRBJ1-3, with 8 bases fitting TRBD1. CDR1 and CDR2 (germline): KGHSH, LQKENI. Germline trimming cut 4 bases from V and 0 bases from J; bases unmatched to any gene: 5. This CDR3 contains 16 residues. The CDR3 reads CASSLGTGDSGNTIYF. CDR3 DNA: TGTGCCAGCTCACTCGGGACAGGAGACTCTGGAAACACCATATATTTT.

Comments on this clone: The sample holds other DNA sequences that translate to the same CDR3. As DNA, the CDR3 is TGCGCCAGCAGCTTGGGCGCTAGCGGGAGCACAGATACGCAGTATTTT. Translated, it gives CASSLGASGSTDTQYF. This chain connects TRBV5-1 to TRBJ2-3, with 8 positions matching TRBD2. Trimming took 0 bases from V and 0 from J; bases not matched to a gene: 3. The germline gives CDR1 SGHRS, CDR2 YFSETQ. The CDR3 loop spans 16 amino acids.

This chain uses TRBV4-2 with TRBJ2-7, with 12 bases identical to TRBD2. The J segment lost 4 bases and the V segment lost 0 bases, leaving 7 bases of the junction unmatched. CDR1 is LGHNA and CDR2 is YNFKEQ in the germline V gene. This CDR3 has 17 residues. CDR3 residues: CASSQEPGLAGLYEQYF. The CDR3, as DNA: TGTGCCAGCAGCCAAGAACCCGGACTAGCGGGACTGTACGAGCAGTACTTC.

This chain links TRBV18 with TRBJ2-7, with 9 bases identical to TRBD2. This CDR3 has 17 amino acids. Trimming cost V 4 bases and J 0 bases; bases outside gene matches: 10. Looked up from germline, CDR1 is KGHSH and CDR2 is LQKENI. CDR3 DNA: TGTGCCAGCTCACTACGATCCGGGACTAGCAGCTCCTACGAGCAGTACTTC. Translated: CASSLRSGTSSSYEQYF.

The chain employs TRBV7-8 and TRBJ2-7; D uncertain. V lost 1 base to trimming and J lost 3 bases, with 7 bases between them. The CDR3 runs to 13 residues. Germline V gene sequence: CDR1 SGHVS, CDR2 FQNEAQ. This CDR3 reads CASSLEANYEQYF. DNA for the CDR3: TGTGCCAGCAGCTTAGAAGCCAACTACGAGCAGTACTTC.

A remark on this clone: The sample carries other DNA sequences with the same CDR3. The genes are TRBV28 and TRBJ2-7, with 7 bases that match TRBD2. The CDR3 totals 13 residues. The V and J ends lost 8 bases and 1 base, in that order; junction bases with no gene match: 5. Per the germline V gene, CDR1 is MDHEN and CDR2 is SYDVKM. CDR3 protein: CASLSGSSYEQYF. The DNA of the CDR3 is TGTGCCAGCCTTAGCGGGTCATCCTACGAGCAGTACTTC.

The chain recombines TRBV15 with TRBJ2-2; the D gene is possibly TRBD1 (6 bases). Trimming took 2 bases from V and 4 from J, leaving 14 bases between them. CDR1 and CDR2 (germline): LNHNV, YYDKDF (reference sequence). The CDR3 covers 16 residues. CDR3 protein: CATSRPGTIITGELFF. The CDR3 bases are TGTGCCACCAGCAGACCCGGGACAATTATCACCGGGGAGCTGTTTTTT.

V and J are TRBV15 and TRBJ2-1; 7 nucleotides agree with TRBD1. Germline values: CDR1 LNHNV, CDR2 YYDKDF (reference sequence). The V gene end was trimmed by 0 bases and the J gene end by 9 bases; junction bases not matched to a gene: 5. This CDR3 has 14 amino acids. The DNA for the CDR3 is TGTGCCACCAGCAGAGATACAGGGGAAAGTGAGCAGTTCTTC. It is translated as CATSRDTGESEQFF. Supplemented by reference TRBV15 and TRBJ2-1, the full variable domain reads DAMVIQNPRYQVTQFGKPVTLSCSQTLNHNVMYWYQQKSSQAPKLLFHYYDKDFNNEADTPDNFQSRRPNTSFCFLDIRSPGLGDTAMYLCATSRDTGESEQFFGPGTRLTVL.

The chain combines TRBV5-1 with TRBJ2-1; 7 nucleotides agree with TRBD2. The ends lost 3 bases at V and 3 bases at J; junction bases unmatched: 12. In germline, CDR1 is SGHRS, CDR2 YFSETQ. The CDR3 is made up of 17 amino acids. The CDR3 nucleotides are TGCGCCAGCAGCTCACCCGGCGTATCGGGAGGCTACAATGAGCAGTTCTTC. This encodes CASSSPGVSGGYNEQFF.

The chain couples TRBV25-1 to TRBJ2-2, with D possibly matching TRBD1 (5 bases). There are 13 residues in the CDR3. Trimming took off 2 bases at V and 6 bases at J, with 7 bases between the two ends. Looked up from germline, CDR1 is MGHDK and CDR2 is SYGVNS. CDR3 amino acids: CASSEQGAGELFF. The CDR3, as DNA: TGTGCCAGCAGTGAACAGGGCGCCGGGGAGCTGTTTTTT.

The chain joins TRBV7-9 to TRBJ2-2; 8 bases are shared with TRBD2. This CDR3 contains 16 residues. V was pared by 1 base and J by 6 bases, with 7 bases of the junction left unmatched. From germline, CDR1 is SEHNR and CDR2 FQNEAQ (reference sequence). The DNA of the CDR3 is TGTGCCAGCAGCTTAGTGTCGGGAGGGCCTTCCGGGGAGCTGTTTTTT. This gives the protein CASSLVSGGPSGELFF.

The J gene is TRBJ1-2, the V gene TRBV29-1, with a tentative D call TRBD1 (6 bases). The CDR3 sequence is 12 residues long. CDR1 is SQVTM, CDR2 ANQGSEA, per germline. Deletions cut 5 bases from V and 8 bases from J, with 15 bases between. In DNA form, the CDR3 reads TGCAGCGTTACCCAGGGGTCGGAGGGCTACACCTTC. Its protein product is CSVTQGSEGYTF.

This clone came up a few times. The chain is built from TRBV11-1 and TRBJ2-6; no firm D call. Trimming stripped 0 bases from V and 4 bases from J, with 4 bases between. This CDR3 has 14 amino acids. Looked up from germline, CDR1 is SGHAT and CDR2 is FQDESV (reference sequence). The CDR3 DNA follows: TGTGCCAGCAGCTTAGCGAGGGGGGCCAACGTCCTGACTTTC. As protein: CASSLARGANVLTF.

This clone was picked up a small number of times. J is TRBJ2-2 and V is TRBV19; 13 bases match TRBD2. The germline gives CDR1 LNHDA, CDR2 SQIVND (reference sequence). The CDR3 is 17 residues long. The J segment lost 4 bases and the V segment lost 6 bases, leaving 8 bases of the junction unmatched. CDR3 loop: CASSRTSGRVFTGELFF. The CDR3 DNA sequence: TGTGCCAGTAGCCGAACTAGCGGGAGGGTATTCACCGGGGAGCTGTTTTTT.

A few counts support this clone. This rearrangement joins TRBV29-1 to TRBJ2-2; 12 nucleotides match TRBD2. V lost 6 bases and J lost 4; bases outside the gene matches: 15. CDR1 and CDR2 from the germline V gene are SQVTM and ANQGSEA. The CDR3 has 18 amino acids. The CDR3 reads CSVLNIMTSGGGTGELFF. The CDR3 DNA is TGCAGCGTCCTCAACATCATGACTAGCGGGGGAGGCACCGGGGAGCTGTTTTTT.

V and J are TRBV30 and TRBJ2-5, with 7 bases lining up with TRBD2. Near its end, the DNA agrees better with TRBJ2-7, so the J call may be wrong. The V gene's germline CDR1 is GTSNPN and CDR2 SVGIG (reference sequence). CDR3 length equals 13 residues. For the CDR3, the DNA is TGTGCCATAGGACTAGTCCCCTTCTACGAGCAGTACTTC. Amino acid sequence: CAIGLVPFYEQYF.

The gene calls are TRBV30 and TRBJ1-2, with 8 bases matching TRBD1. The CDR3 is made up of 15 amino acids. V gave up 3 bases and J gave up 3 bases; unmatched junction bases: 9. Germline values: CDR1 GTSNPN, CDR2 SVGIG (reference sequence). The CDR3 DNA sequence: TGTGCCTGGAGCGGAAGGACAGGGACGTACTATGGCTACACCTTC. The encoded protein is CAWSGRTGTYYGYTF.